This record concerns one T cell receptor beta chain sequence. The sample holds other DNA sequences that translate to the same CDR3. Trimming cost V 2 bases and J 1 base, with 13 bases left between them. CDR3 length equals 15 residues. CDR1 SGDLS and CDR2 YYNGEE come from the germline V gene. This specimen belongs to a study of shared clonotypes between healthy human individuals. Generated by immunoSEQ multiplex PCR, the TCRdb table keeps only in-frame clones and is missing some. The sample yields 2.3 million or so clones, over 90% seen once. Sequenced: naive CD4+ T cells from PBMCs. Subset denoted: CD45RA+ positively selected. The TCR was taken from a man younger than 35 in good health. Some clones in this sample may be carry-over from other donors' samples. The chain recombines TRBV9 with TRBJ2-7; TRBD2 might be the D (6 bases). Written as DNA, the CDR3 is TGTGCCAGCAGCGTCGGGGGAGCGAAGTCCTACGAGCAGTACTTC. This codes for CASSVGGAKSYEQYF.